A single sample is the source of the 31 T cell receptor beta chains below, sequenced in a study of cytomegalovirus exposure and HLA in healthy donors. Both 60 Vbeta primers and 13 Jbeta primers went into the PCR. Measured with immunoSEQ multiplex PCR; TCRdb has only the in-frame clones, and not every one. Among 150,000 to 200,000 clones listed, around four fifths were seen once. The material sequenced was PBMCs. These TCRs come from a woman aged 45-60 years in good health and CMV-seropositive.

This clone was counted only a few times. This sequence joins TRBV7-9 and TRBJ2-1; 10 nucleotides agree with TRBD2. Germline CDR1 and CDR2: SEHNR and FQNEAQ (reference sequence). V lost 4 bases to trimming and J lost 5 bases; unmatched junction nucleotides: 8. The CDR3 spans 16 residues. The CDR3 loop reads CASSSPSGGAHNEQFF. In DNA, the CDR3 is TGTGCCAGCAGCTCCCCCAGCGGGGGGGCCCACAATGAGCAGTTCTTC.

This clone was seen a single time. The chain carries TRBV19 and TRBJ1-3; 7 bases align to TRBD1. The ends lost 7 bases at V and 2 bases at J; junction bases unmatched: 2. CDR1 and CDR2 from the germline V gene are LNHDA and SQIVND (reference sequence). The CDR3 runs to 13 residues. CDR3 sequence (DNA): TGTGCCAGTACTGACAGGGCTGGAAACACCATATATTTT. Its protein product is CASTDRAGNTIYF.

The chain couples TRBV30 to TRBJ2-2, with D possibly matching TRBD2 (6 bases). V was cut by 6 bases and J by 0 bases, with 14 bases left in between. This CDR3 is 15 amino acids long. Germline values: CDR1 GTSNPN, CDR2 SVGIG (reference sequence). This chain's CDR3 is CACTLGGTNTGELFF. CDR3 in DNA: TGTGCCTGCACCCTGGGAGGTACGAACACCGGGGAGCTGTTTTTT.

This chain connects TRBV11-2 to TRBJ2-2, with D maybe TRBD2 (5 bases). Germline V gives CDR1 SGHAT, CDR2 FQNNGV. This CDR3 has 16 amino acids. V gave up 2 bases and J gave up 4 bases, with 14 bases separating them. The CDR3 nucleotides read TGTGCCAGCAGCTTAAGGGCTCGGGCGGGCACCGGGGAGCTGTTTTTT. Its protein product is CASSLRARAGTGELFF.

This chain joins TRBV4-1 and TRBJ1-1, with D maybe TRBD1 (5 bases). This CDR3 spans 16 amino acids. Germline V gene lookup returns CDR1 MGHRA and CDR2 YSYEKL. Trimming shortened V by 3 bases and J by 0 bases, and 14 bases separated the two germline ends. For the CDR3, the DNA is TGCGCCAGCAGCCACTCCTGGGGGGTTATGAACACTGAAGCTTTCTTT. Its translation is CASSHSWGVMNTEAFF.

For the CDR3, the DNA is TGTGCCAGTAGTCTGGTAGGAGGGAACACTGAAGCTTTCTTT. Protein: CASSLVGGNTEAFF. The chain recombines TRBV19 with TRBJ1-1, with D unresolved. This CDR3 spans 14 amino acids. Germline CDR1 and CDR2: LNHDA and SQIVND (reference sequence). The V and J ends lost 5 bases and 1 base respectively, with 11 bases between them. Full variable domain (remainder filled in from reference TRBV19 and TRBJ1-1): DGGITQSPKYLFRKEGQNVTLSCEQNLNHDAMYWYRQDPGQGLRLIYYSQIVNDFQKGDIAEGYSVSREKKESFPLTVTSAQKNPTAFYLCASSLVGGNTEAFFGQGTRLTVV.

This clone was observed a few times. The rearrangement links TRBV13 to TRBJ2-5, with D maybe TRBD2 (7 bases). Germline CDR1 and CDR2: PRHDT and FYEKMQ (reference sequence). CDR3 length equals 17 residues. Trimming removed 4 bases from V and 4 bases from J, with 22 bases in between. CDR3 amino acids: CASSSTKGGGLGETQYF. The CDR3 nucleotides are TGTGCCAGCAGCTCCACGAAGGGGGGGGGCCTCGGAGAGACCCAGTACTTC.

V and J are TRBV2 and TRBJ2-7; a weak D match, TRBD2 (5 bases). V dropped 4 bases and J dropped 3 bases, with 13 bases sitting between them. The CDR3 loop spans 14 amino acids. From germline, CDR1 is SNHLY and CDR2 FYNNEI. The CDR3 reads CASSGRGLDYEQYF. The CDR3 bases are TGTGCCAGCAGTGGTCGCGGACTTGACTACGAGCAGTACTTC.

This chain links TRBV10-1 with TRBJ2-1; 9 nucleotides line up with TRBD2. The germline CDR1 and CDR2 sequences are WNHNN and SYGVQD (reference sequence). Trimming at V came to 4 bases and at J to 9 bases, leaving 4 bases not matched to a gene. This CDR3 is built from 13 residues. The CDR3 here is CASSGERGVEQFF. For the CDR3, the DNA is TGCGCCAGCAGTGGAGAGCGGGGGGTTGAGCAGTTCTTC.

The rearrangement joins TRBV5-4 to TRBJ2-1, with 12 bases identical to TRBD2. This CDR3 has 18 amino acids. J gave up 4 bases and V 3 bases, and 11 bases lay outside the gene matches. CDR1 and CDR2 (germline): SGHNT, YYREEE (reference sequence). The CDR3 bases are TGTGCCAGCAGCTCCGCTAAACTAGCGGGGGGACTTTACAATGAGCAGTTCTTC. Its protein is CASSSAKLAGGLYNEQFF.

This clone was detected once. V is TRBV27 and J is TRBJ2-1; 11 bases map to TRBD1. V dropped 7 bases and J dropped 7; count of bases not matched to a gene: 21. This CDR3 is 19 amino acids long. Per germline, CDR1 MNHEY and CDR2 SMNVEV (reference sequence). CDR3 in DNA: TGTGCCAGCAACTCAGGGGGGACAGGGGGGTCTTGGTACAGGAATGAGCAGTTCTTC. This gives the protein CASNSGGTGGSWYRNEQFF.

The CDR3 spells CASSDTGMDTQYF. CDR3 coding DNA: TGTGCCAGCAGTGATACAGGGATGGATACGCAGTATTTT. The chain carries TRBV6-4 and TRBJ2-3; tentatively, D is TRBD1 (6 bases). This CDR3 contains 13 residues. The germline V gene encodes CDR1 MRHNA and CDR2 SNTAGT. Between the trimmed V and J ends, which lost 3 bases and 6 bases, there was a span of 10 bases.

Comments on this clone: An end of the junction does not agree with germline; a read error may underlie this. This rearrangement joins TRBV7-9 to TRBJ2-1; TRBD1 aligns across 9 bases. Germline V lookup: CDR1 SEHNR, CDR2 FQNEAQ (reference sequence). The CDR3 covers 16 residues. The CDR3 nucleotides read TGTTCCAGCAGCATGGGGTGGACAGGGGCCTACAATGAGCAGTTCTTC. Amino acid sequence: CSSSMGWTGAYNEQFF.

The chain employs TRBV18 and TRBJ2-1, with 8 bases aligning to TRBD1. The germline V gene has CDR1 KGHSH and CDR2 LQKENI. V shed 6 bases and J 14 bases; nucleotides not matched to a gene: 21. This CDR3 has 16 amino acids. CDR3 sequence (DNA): TGTGCCAGCTCGCCCGAGGGACAGGTACTACAGGGTGAAGAGTTCTTC. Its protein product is CASSPEGQVLQGEEFF.

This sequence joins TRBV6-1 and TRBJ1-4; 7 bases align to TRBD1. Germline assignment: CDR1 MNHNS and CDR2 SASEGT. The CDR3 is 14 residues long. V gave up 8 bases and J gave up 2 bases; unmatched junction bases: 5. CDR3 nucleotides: TGTGCCAGCCTAGGGGGCGGGACTAATGAAAAACTGTTTTTT. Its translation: CASLGGGTNEKLFF.

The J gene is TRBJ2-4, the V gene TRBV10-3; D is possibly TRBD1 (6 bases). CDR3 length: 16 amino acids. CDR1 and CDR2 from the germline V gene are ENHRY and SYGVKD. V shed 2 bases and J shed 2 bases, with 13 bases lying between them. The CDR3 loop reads CAISETGSSPKNIQYF. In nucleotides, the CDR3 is TGTGCCATCAGTGAGACAGGGTCGAGTCCCAAAAACATTCAGTACTTC.

The CDR3 DNA reads as TGCAGTGCTTTATTGAACACTGAAGCTTTCTTT. It yields the protein CSALLNTEAFF. The rearrangement joins TRBV20-1 to TRBJ1-1; D call uncertain. Looked up from germline, CDR1 is DFQATT and CDR2 is SNEGSKA (reference sequence). The CDR3 runs to 11 residues. V was pared by 5 bases and J by 0 bases, with 4 bases between.

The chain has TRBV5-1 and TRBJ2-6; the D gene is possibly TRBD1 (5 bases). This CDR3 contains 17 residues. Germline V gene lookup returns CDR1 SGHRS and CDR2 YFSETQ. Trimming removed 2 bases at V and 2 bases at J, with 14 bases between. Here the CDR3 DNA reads TGCGCCAGCAGCTTAGATCAGGGAATGGCTGGGGCCAACGTCCTGACTTTC. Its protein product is CASSLDQGMAGANVLTF.

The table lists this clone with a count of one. The CDR3 here is CASSPGQPWEKLFF. CDR3 DNA: TGCGCCAGCAGCCCTGGACAGCCTTGGGAAAAACTGTTTTTT. The chain joins TRBV5-1 to TRBJ1-4; perhaps TRBD1 as D (6 bases). Between the trimmed V and J ends, which lost 4 bases and 8 bases, there was a span of 15 bases. CDR3 length: 14 residues. Per the germline V gene, CDR1 is SGHRS and CDR2 is YFSETQ. Full variable domain (remainder filled in from reference TRBV5-1 and TRBJ1-4): KAGVTQTPRYLIKTRGQQVTLSCSPISGHRSVSWYQQTPGQGLQFLFEYFSETQRNKGNFPGRFSGRQFSNSRSEMNVSTLELGDSALYLCASSPGQPWEKLFFGSGTQLSVL.

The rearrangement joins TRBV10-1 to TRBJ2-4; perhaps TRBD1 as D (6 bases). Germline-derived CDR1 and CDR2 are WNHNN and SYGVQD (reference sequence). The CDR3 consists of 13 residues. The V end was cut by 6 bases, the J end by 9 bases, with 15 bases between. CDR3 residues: CASSLGGGSIQYF. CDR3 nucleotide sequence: TGCGCCAGCAGCTTAGGGGGTGGGAGCATTCAGTACTTC.

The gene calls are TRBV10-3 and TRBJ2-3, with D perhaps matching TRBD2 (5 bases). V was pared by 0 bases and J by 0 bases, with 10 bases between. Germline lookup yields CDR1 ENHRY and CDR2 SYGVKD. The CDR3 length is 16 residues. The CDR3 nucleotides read TGTGCCATCAGTGAGTCACTGCGACTAAGCACAGATACGCAGTATTTT. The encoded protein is CAISESLRLSTDTQYF.

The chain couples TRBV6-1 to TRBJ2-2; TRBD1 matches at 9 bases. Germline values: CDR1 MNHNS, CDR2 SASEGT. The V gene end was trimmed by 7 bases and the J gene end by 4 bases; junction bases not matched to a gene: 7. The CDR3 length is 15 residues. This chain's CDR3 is CASNGDRVLTGELFF. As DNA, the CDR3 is TGTGCCAGCAATGGGGACAGGGTACTCACCGGGGAGCTGTTTTTT.

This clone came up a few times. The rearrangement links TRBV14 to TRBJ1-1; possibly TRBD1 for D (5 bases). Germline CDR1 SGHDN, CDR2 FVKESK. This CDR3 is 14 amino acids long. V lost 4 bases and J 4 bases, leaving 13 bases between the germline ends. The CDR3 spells CASSPRVRATEAFF. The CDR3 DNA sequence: TGTGCCAGCAGCCCCCGGGTCAGGGCCACTGAAGCTTTCTTT.

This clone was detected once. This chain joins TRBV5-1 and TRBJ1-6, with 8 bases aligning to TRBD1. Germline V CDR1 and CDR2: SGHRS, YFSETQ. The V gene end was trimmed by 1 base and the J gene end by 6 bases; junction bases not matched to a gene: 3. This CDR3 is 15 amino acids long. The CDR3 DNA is TGCGCCAGCAGCTTGATGGGACAGGTTAATTCACCCCTCCACTTT. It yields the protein CASSLMGQVNSPLHF.

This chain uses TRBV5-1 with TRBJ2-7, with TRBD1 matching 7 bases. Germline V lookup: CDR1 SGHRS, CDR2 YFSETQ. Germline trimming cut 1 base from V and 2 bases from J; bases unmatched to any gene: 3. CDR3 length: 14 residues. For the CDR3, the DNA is TGCGCCAGCAGCTTGTCAGGGGGAACCTACGAGCAGTACTTC. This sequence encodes CASSLSGGTYEQYF.

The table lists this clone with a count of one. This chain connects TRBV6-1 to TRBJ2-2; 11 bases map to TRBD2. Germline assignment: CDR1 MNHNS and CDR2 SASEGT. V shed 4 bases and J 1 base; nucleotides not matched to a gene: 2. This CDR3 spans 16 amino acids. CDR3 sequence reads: CASSVSGGGNTGELFF. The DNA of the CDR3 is TGTGCCAGCAGTGTTAGCGGGGGGGGGAACACCGGGGAGCTGTTTTTT.

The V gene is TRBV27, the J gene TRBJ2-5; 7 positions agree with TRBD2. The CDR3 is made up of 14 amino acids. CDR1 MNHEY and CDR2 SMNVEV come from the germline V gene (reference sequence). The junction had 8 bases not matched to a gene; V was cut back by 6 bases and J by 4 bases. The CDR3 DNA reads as TGTGCCAGCAGCAAACACGGCGGGGGAGAGACCCAGTACTTC. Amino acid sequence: CASSKHGGGETQYF.

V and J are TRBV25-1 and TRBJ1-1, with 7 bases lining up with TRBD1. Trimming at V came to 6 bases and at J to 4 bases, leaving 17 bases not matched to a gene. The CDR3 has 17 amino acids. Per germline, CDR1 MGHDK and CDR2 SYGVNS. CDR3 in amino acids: CASSPRDSLRLGTEAFF. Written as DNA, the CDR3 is TGTGCCAGCAGCCCAAGGGACAGTCTCCGGCTGGGCACTGAAGCTTTCTTT.

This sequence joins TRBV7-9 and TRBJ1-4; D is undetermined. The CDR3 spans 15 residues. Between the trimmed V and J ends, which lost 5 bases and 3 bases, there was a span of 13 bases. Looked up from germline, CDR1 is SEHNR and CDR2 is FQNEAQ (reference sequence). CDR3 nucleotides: TGTGCCAGCAGCCAAAAGCGGCTATCTAATGAAAAACTGTTTTTT. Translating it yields CASSQKRLSNEKLFF. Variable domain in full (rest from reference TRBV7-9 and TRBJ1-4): DTGVSQNPRHKITKRGQNVTFRCDPISEHNRLYWYRQTLGQGPEFLTYFQNEAQLEKSRLLSDRFSAERPKGSFSTLEIQRTEQGDSAMYLCASSQKRLSNEKLFFGSGTQLSVL.

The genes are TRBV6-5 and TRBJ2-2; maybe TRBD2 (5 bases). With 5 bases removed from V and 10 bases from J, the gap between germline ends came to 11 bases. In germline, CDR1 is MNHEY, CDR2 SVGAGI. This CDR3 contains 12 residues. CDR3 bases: TGTGCCAGCAGTCGGACTCAAAAGGAGCTGTTTTTT. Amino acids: CASSRTQKELFF.

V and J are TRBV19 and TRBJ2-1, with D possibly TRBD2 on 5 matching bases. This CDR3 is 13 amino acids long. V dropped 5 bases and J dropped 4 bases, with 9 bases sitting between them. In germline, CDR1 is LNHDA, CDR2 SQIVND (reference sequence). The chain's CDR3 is CASSVGDYNEQFF. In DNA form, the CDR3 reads TGTGCCAGTAGTGTGGGAGATTACAATGAGCAGTTCTTC.